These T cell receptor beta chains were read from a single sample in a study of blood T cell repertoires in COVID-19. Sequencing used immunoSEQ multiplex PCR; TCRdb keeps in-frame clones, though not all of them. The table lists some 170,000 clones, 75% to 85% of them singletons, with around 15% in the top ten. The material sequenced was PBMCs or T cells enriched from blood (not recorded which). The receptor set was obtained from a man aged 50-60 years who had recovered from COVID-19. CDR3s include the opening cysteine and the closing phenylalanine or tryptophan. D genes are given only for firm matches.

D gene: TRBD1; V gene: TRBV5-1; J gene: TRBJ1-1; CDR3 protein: CASSIQGGPEAFF
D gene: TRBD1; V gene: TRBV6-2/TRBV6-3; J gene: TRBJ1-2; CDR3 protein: CASSYSGQGTNYGYTF
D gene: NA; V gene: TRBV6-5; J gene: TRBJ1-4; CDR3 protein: CASRSGLLNEKLFF
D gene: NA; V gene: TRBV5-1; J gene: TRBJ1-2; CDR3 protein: CASSMGGLRDGYTF
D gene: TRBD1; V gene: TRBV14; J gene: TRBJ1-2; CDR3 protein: CASSPGQGYGYTF
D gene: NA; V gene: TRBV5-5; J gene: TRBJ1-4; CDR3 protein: CASSLVPAGGNEKLFF
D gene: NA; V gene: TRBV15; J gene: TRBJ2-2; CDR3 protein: CATSRDLGTSNTGELFF
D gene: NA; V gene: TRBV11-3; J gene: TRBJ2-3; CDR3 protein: CASSLEKFGGQRTDTQYF
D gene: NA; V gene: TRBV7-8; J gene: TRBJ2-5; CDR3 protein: CASSFRGQETQYF
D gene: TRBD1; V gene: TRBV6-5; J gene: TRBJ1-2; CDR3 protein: CASSPTGGYYGYTF
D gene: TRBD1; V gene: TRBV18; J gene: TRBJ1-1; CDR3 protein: CASSPGQGALRGEAFF